These T cell receptor beta chains were read from a single sample in a study of T cells after yellow fever vaccination. MiXCR, applied by TCRdb to the 5' RACE reads, yields one record per CDR3 protein. The repertoire consists of about 220,000 distinct CDR3 sequences, with approximately 6.8% occurring once and the leading ten covering 0.85% to 1.2%. The specimen was CD4+ T cells sorted from PBMCs, collected on the day of the yellow fever booster vaccination. These receptors all stem from a man aged 25-40 years who received the YFV17D yellow fever vaccine. Each CDR3 is given with its conserved first and last residue. Each record gives: CDR3 protein, V gene, J gene, D gene. D genes are given only for firm matches.

cdr3_aa: CASSVSGQETQYF
v_call: TRBV9
j_call: TRBJ2-5
d_call: .

cdr3_aa: CSVGDRTYNEQFF
v_call: TRBV20-1
j_call: TRBJ2-1
d_call: .

cdr3_aa: CASSLEGRADTQYF
v_call: TRBV5-1
j_call: TRBJ2-3
d_call: .

cdr3_aa: CASSPSWLAEYNEQFF
v_call: TRBV18
j_call: TRBJ2-1
d_call: .

cdr3_aa: CAISAAAEGFTDTQYF
v_call: TRBV10-3
j_call: TRBJ2-3
d_call: .

cdr3_aa: CSARDQGLATDTQYF
v_call: TRBV20-1
j_call: TRBJ2-3
d_call: .

cdr3_aa: CASSPSRGGTEAFF
v_call: TRBV12-3/TRBV12-4
j_call: TRBJ1-1
d_call: TRBD1

cdr3_aa: CASSSRRGPDTQYF
v_call: TRBV9
j_call: TRBJ2-3
d_call: .

cdr3_aa: CASSESSAQQETQYF
v_call: TRBV25-1
j_call: TRBJ2-5
d_call: .

cdr3_aa: CASSYISTSGYNEQFF
v_call: TRBV6-5
j_call: TRBJ2-1
d_call: TRBD2

cdr3_aa: CASSFLLSGRPHEQYF
v_call: TRBV27
j_call: TRBJ2-7
d_call: TRBD2

cdr3_aa: CASSLDGGFTEAFF
v_call: TRBV7-9
j_call: TRBJ1-1
d_call: .

cdr3_aa: CASSQGNTEAFF
v_call: TRBV18
j_call: TRBJ1-1
d_call: .

cdr3_aa: CASSLGSGSIYNEQFF
v_call: TRBV7-9
j_call: TRBJ2-1
d_call: TRBD2

cdr3_aa: CSAVTGFASYEQYF
v_call: TRBV29-1
j_call: TRBJ2-7
d_call: TRBD1

cdr3_aa: CASSLRRSSNQPQHF
v_call: TRBV7-2
j_call: TRBJ1-5
d_call: .

cdr3_aa: CASSYSSPAGGGGELFF
v_call: TRBV6-5
j_call: TRBJ2-2
d_call: TRBD2

cdr3_aa: CASSPGQWGEKLFF
v_call: TRBV11-1
j_call: TRBJ1-4
d_call: .

cdr3_aa: CASSFLRNIAFF
v_call: TRBV12-3/TRBV12-4
j_call: TRBJ1-1
d_call: .

cdr3_aa: CSAHRVDRGGVF
v_call: TRBV29-1
j_call: TRBJ2-5
d_call: .

cdr3_aa: CSVELGSETQYF
v_call: TRBV29-1
j_call: TRBJ2-5
d_call: .

cdr3_aa: CASSQSPRSDQYF
v_call: TRBV14
j_call: TRBJ2-5
d_call: .

cdr3_aa: CASSWGLAAEQFF
v_call: TRBV19
j_call: TRBJ2-1
d_call: .

cdr3_aa: CASSEPPRTYEQYF
v_call: TRBV6-1
j_call: TRBJ2-7
d_call: .

cdr3_aa: CASSMGLAGGRGANVLTF
v_call: TRBV5-1
j_call: TRBJ2-6
d_call: TRBD2

cdr3_aa: CSVGRGGTGSMNTEAFF
v_call: TRBV29-1
j_call: TRBJ1-1
d_call: .

cdr3_aa: CSASRPTSGSYNEQFF
v_call: TRBV20-1
j_call: TRBJ2-1
d_call: TRBD2

cdr3_aa: CASSLSRDAWRNEQFF
v_call: TRBV7-2
j_call: TRBJ2-1
d_call: .

cdr3_aa: CASRGGGGNYNEQFF
v_call: TRBV6-2/TRBV6-3
j_call: TRBJ2-1
d_call: .

cdr3_aa: CASSLVGWSREQFF
v_call: TRBV7-8
j_call: TRBJ2-1
d_call: .

cdr3_aa: CASSRTHSETQYF
v_call: TRBV12-3/TRBV12-4
j_call: TRBJ2-5
d_call: .

cdr3_aa: CACERSYEQYF
v_call: TRBV30
j_call: TRBJ2-7
d_call: .

cdr3_aa: CSAPGVRETQYF
v_call: TRBV20-1
j_call: TRBJ2-5
d_call: .

cdr3_aa: CASNRRNTGELFF
v_call: TRBV28
j_call: TRBJ2-2
d_call: .

cdr3_aa: CASSLVSRSIDEQFF
v_call: TRBV11-2
j_call: TRBJ2-1
d_call: .

cdr3_aa: CSARSPSGSTDTQYF
v_call: TRBV20-1
j_call: TRBJ2-3
d_call: TRBD2

cdr3_aa: CASSVGPTSSYNEQFF
v_call: TRBV9
j_call: TRBJ2-1
d_call: .

cdr3_aa: CAIKGDRSNQPQHF
v_call: TRBV10-3
j_call: TRBJ1-5
d_call: .

cdr3_aa: CATSRGQGGYEQYF
v_call: TRBV15
j_call: TRBJ2-7
d_call: TRBD1

cdr3_aa: CASSYTRTGEFTEQYF
v_call: TRBV6-5
j_call: TRBJ2-7
d_call: TRBD1

cdr3_aa: CASSFTGAPETQYF
v_call: TRBV5-1
j_call: TRBJ2-5
d_call: TRBD1

cdr3_aa: CASRTGAGEYEQYF
v_call: TRBV12-3/TRBV12-4
j_call: TRBJ2-7
d_call: .

cdr3_aa: CASTTNGLTYEQYF
v_call: TRBV5-1
j_call: TRBJ2-7
d_call: .